Presented here are 17 T cell receptor beta chains from one specimen sequenced in a study of blood T cell repertoires in COVID-19. Sequencing was performed with immunoSEQ multiplex PCR; in TCRdb, only in-frame clones are kept and a portion is missing. The sample holds about 210,000 clones, roughly 79% seen once. Material: PBMCs or T cells enriched from blood (not recorded which). The receptors shown here come from a woman aged 45 to 65 with acute COVID-19.

The chain joins TRBV15 to TRBJ1-1; TRBD1 agrees at 8 bases. The germline V gene encodes CDR1 LNHNV and CDR2 YYDKDF (reference sequence). CDR3 length: 15 residues. Germline trimming cut 5 bases from V and 3 bases from J; bases unmatched to any gene: 8. Written as DNA, the CDR3 is TGTGCCACCAGCGCCTGGACGACAGGGGACACTGAAGCTTTCTTT. Amino acids: CATSAWTTGDTEAFF.

The V gene is TRBV5-1, the J gene TRBJ2-5; D might be TRBD1 (6 bases). Deletions cut 0 bases from V and 2 bases from J, with 17 bases between. This CDR3 has 17 amino acids. Germline lookup yields CDR1 SGHRS and CDR2 YFSETQ. CDR3 sequence: CASSLGSAGVMQETQYF. The CDR3 DNA is TGCGCCAGCAGCTTGGGCTCAGCAGGGGTGATGCAAGAGACCCAGTACTTC.

The CDR3 bases are TGCGCCAGCTTCCAAACAGATGTAAATTTTACAACTAATGAAAAACTGTTTTTT. Protein product: CASFQTDVNFTTNEKLFF. The genes are TRBV5-1 and TRBJ1-4; D call uncertain. CDR3 length: 18 residues. The germline gives CDR1 SGHRS, CDR2 YFSETQ. Trimming took off 7 bases at V and 0 bases at J, with 22 bases between the two ends.

This sequence joins TRBV19 and TRBJ2-7, with TRBD1 matching 7 bases. The length of the CDR3 is 15 residues. Germline assignment: CDR1 LNHDA and CDR2 SQIVND (reference sequence). V lost 8 bases, J lost 4 bases, and 14 bases stayed unmatched. The CDR3 spells CASGNGQERRYEQYF. The CDR3 region has the DNA TGTGCCAGTGGTAACGGACAGGAGAGGCGATACGAGCAGTACTTC.

This chain uses TRBV7-2 with TRBJ1-1; maybe TRBD1 (5 bases). CDR1 and CDR2 from the germline V gene are SGHTA and FQGNSA. Trimming removed 5 bases at V and 1 base at J, with 11 bases between. This CDR3 has 14 residues. The DNA of the CDR3 is TGTGCCAGCAGCCTACTCGGACAGAACACTGAAGCTTTCTTT. Translation gives CASSLLGQNTEAFF.

The chain links TRBV5-1 to TRBJ1-2; D might be TRBD1 (5 bases). The ends were cut back, 4 bases at V and 8 bases at J, with 18 bases in the middle. Germline lookup yields CDR1 SGHRS and CDR2 YFSETQ. This CDR3 has 14 residues. The CDR3 DNA reads as TGCGCCAGCAGCATCCGAACCTCCGGGGGAGGCTACACCTTC. It encodes CASSIRTSGGGYTF.

This chain joins TRBV14 and TRBJ1-2, with TRBD1 as a possible D gene (6 bases). The CDR3 contains 12 residues. Germline CDR1 and CDR2: SGHDN and FVKESK. V gave up 5 bases and J gave up 6 bases, with 10 bases separating them. CDR3 residues: CASSVQGNGYTF. Written as DNA, the CDR3 is TGTGCCAGCAGCGTACAGGGTAATGGCTACACCTTC.

This CDR3 reads CASSLVWGRKETQYF. In nucleotides, the CDR3 is TGTGCCAGCAGCTTAGTTTGGGGGCGCAAAGAGACCCAGTACTTC. The chain links TRBV7-2 to TRBJ2-5; D perhaps matches TRBD1 (6 bases). Deletions cut 1 base from V and 3 bases from J, with 12 bases between. The CDR3 runs to 15 residues. Germline assignment: CDR1 SGHTA and CDR2 FQGNSA.

This clone was detected only once. This chain joins TRBV7-9 and TRBJ2-4, with a weak D call TRBD2 (5 bases). This CDR3 has 18 residues. V lost 2 bases, J lost 2 bases, and 19 bases lay in between. The V gene's germline CDR1 is SEHNR and CDR2 FQNEAQ (reference sequence). The CDR3 is CASSLLFVGAGSKNIQYF. The CDR3 nucleotides read TGTGCCAGCAGCTTACTCTTCGTGGGAGCAGGTTCCAAAAACATTCAGTACTTC.

The rearrangement uses TRBV5-8 and TRBJ2-4; D remains ambiguous. CDR3 length: 14 residues. Germline V gives CDR1 SGHTS, CDR2 YDEGEE. V was shortened by 5 bases and J by 9 bases, with 18 bases between the two germline ends. The DNA for the CDR3 is TGTGCCAGCAGGATGTTGAGCACGCGGAGCATTCAGTACTTC. Amino acid sequence: CASRMLSTRSIQYF.

The CDR3 DNA follows: TGTGCCTGGAGTTCTCTAAGGGAGGAGCTCACAGATACGCAGTATTTT. It codes for CAWSSLREELTDTQYF. The chain joins TRBV30 to TRBJ2-3; D perhaps matches TRBD2 (6 bases). Germline CDR1 GTSNPN, CDR2 SVGIG (reference sequence). Between the trimmed V and J ends, which lost 2 bases and 2 bases, there was a span of 17 bases. CDR3 size: 16 residues.

V and J are TRBV2 and TRBJ2-5; tentatively, D is TRBD2 (6 bases). V was pared by 7 bases and J by 5 bases, with 14 bases between. The CDR3 extends over 13 amino acids. The V gene's germline CDR1 is SNHLY and CDR2 FYNNEI. The CDR3 coding sequence is TGTGCCAGCAATCCGACGGGGAGGGAGACCCAGTACTTC. It is translated as CASNPTGRETQYF.

This clone was recorded a few times. The chain uses TRBV21-1 and TRBJ2-1; no DNA check was done on the table's D call, TRBD1. TRBV21-1 is an annotated pseudogene. This CDR3 has 15 amino acids. CDR3 sequence: CASSAQGAKANEQFF. For the CDR3, the DNA is TGTGCCAGCAGCGCCCAGGGGGCAAAAGCCAATGAGCAGTTCTTC.

The gene calls are TRBV10-1 and TRBJ1-2; 8 bases fit TRBD1. V gave up 4 bases and J gave up 8 bases; unmatched junction bases: 9. The CDR3 sequence is 14 residues long. Per the germline V gene, CDR1 is WNHNN and CDR2 is SYGVQD (reference sequence). CDR3 amino acids: CASSGAGGSEGYTF. The CDR3 region has the DNA TGCGCCAGCAGTGGAGCAGGGGGCAGTGAAGGCTACACCTTC.

The J gene is TRBJ2-3, the V gene TRBV28, with 7 bases that match TRBD2. V lost 4 bases, J lost 0 bases, and 4 bases stayed unmatched. The CDR3 contains 15 residues. CDR1 is MDHEN and CDR2 is SYDVKM in the germline V gene. CDR3 DNA: TGTGCCAGCAGTTCCGTCGGGGGGAGCACAGATACGCAGTATTTT. It codes for CASSSVGGSTDTQYF.

The J gene is TRBJ1-1, the V gene TRBV7-8, with D perhaps TRBD1 (6 bases). The ends were cut back, 5 bases at V and 2 bases at J, with 15 bases in the middle. CDR1 and CDR2 (germline): SGHVS, FQNEAQ. This CDR3 is 15 amino acids long. The CDR3 spells CASSASPTGNTEAFF. The CDR3 region has the DNA TGTGCCAGCAGCGCAAGCCCGACAGGAAACACTGAAGCTTTCTTT.

In regard to this clone: Other nucleotide sequences from this sample produce the same CDR3. V and J are TRBV11-3 and TRBJ2-5; possible D gene TRBD1, 6 bases. Looked up from germline, CDR1 is SGHNT and CDR2 is YENEEA. The V end was cut by 3 bases, the J end by 6 bases, with 14 bases between. The CDR3 extends over 14 amino acids. The CDR3 loop reads CASSFSRQAKTQYF. CDR3 in DNA: TGTGCCAGCAGCTTCAGTAGACAGGCGAAGACCCAGTACTTC.